This T cell receptor beta chain was identified during a study of Graves' ophthalmopathy and Graves' hyperthyroidism. Study information: The authors defined stable hyperthyroidism as no ophthalmopathy within 18 months of follow-up.

From RNA, the CDR3 regions of TCR beta chains were amplified and sequenced. HTBI primers were used in a first-round RT-PCR, which preceded a second-round multiplex PCR. TCRdb used MiXCR to reprocess the multiplex PCR reads, holding one entry per CDR3 protein. The sample contains 500,000 to 700,000 distinct CDR3 sequences, about two fifths of which appear only once. Trimming shortened V by 4 bases and J by 2 bases, and 20 bases separated the two germline ends. This CDR3 is built from 17 residues. Patients were diagnosed from clinical symptoms, serum thyroxine, TRAb, thyroid ultrasound and orbital computed tomography.

The sequenced sample consisted of peripheral blood or thyroid tissue (not recorded which). The chain is built from TRBV12-3 or TRBV12-4 and TRBJ1-1, with D maybe TRBD1 (6 bases). The source of this sequence is an adult man with Graves' hyperthyroidism. The CDR3 nucleotides read TGTGCCAGCAGTTACTACGGGGGGCGCGGGGAAAACACTGAAGCTTTCTTT. Protein: CASSYYGGRGENTEAFF.